The 32 T cell receptor beta chains given below trace back to one sample, sequenced in a study of CD8 T cells in Susac syndrome. Reverse transcription of about 0.5 to 1 ug RNA used random hexamers. TCRdb re-called the immunoSEQ multiplex PCR reads with MiXCR, one entry per CDR3 protein. The table has just over 300,000 distinct CDR3 sequences, just over 90% seen once. Material for sequencing was CD4+ T cells from PBMCs. Source of these receptors: a human donor with multiple sclerosis.

In this sample, this clonotype turned up once. The genes are TRBV19 and TRBJ2-1, with D unclear. CDR1 and CDR2 (germline): LNHDA, SQIVND (reference sequence). The V gene lost 1 base and the J gene lost 10 bases, with 17 bases spanning the gap. The CDR3 sequence is 15 residues long. CDR3 bases: TGTGCCAGTAGTATAGCGGCTTTAGGAGCACGCGAGCAGTTCTTC. It encodes CASSIAALGAREQFF.

The genes are TRBV30 and TRBJ1-1, with TRBD1 matching over 8 bases. CDR1 is GTSNPN and CDR2 is SVGIG in the germline V gene (reference sequence). This CDR3 contains 14 residues. With 4 bases clipped from V and 0 bases from J, the junction kept 4 bases outside the gene matches. DNA of the CDR3: TGTGCCTGGAAAAAGGGACAGGTGAACACTGAAGCTTTCTTT. As protein: CAWKKGQVNTEAFF.

The rearrangement uses TRBV30 and TRBJ2-5, with 8 bases aligning to TRBD1. The CDR3 runs 14 residues. In germline, CDR1 is GTSNPN, CDR2 SVGIG (reference sequence). V lost 0 bases to trimming and J lost 5 bases; unmatched junction nucleotides: 5. The CDR3 region is CAWSVPTGGETQYF. In DNA form, the CDR3 reads TGTGCCTGGAGTGTACCAACAGGGGGGGAGACCCAGTACTTC.

This chain links TRBV7-2 with TRBJ2-5, with 8 bases identical to TRBD2. With 3 bases clipped from V and 5 bases from J, the junction kept 2 bases outside the gene matches. Germline V gene data show CDR1 as SGHTA and CDR2 as FQGNSA. The CDR3 is 13 residues long. The CDR3 DNA reads TGTGCCAGCAGCTTCGGCGGGAGGGAGACCCAGTACTTC. Translated: CASSFGGRETQYF.

The rearrangement joins TRBV19 to TRBJ1-2, with TRBD1 as a possible D gene (6 bases). Germline CDR1 is LNHDA and CDR2 is SQIVND (reference sequence). Trimming removed 7 bases at V and 7 bases at J, with 19 bases between. CDR3 length equals 14 residues. CDR3 DNA: TGTGCCAGTACCCCTCAGGGGCGAACCGGTGGCTACACCTTC. Residues: CASTPQGRTGGYTF. The variable domain in full, with the rest retrieved from reference TRBV19 and TRBJ1-2, is DGGITQSPKYLFRKEGQNVTLSCEQNLNHDAMYWYRQDPGQGLRLIYYSQIVNDFQKGDIAEGYSVSREKKESFPLTVTSAQKNPTAFYLCASTPQGRTGGYTFGSGTRLTVV.

J is TRBJ1-1 and V is TRBV10-3, with 8 bases aligning to TRBD1. V lost 2 bases to trimming and J lost 2 bases; unmatched junction nucleotides: 4. This CDR3 spans 15 amino acids. Germline V gene sequence: CDR1 ENHRY, CDR2 SYGVKD. CDR3: CAISEGTGRNTEAFF. The CDR3, as DNA: TGTGCCATCAGTGAGGGGACAGGTAGAAACACTGAAGCTTTCTTT.

The genes are TRBV12-3 or TRBV12-4 and TRBJ1-4; D gene ambiguous. This CDR3 has 16 residues. V was trimmed by 4 bases and J by 2 bases, leaving 14 bases between them. The CDR3 nucleotides are TGTGCCAGCAGTTCCCTTCGTTGGGGTACTAATGAAAAACTGTTTTTT. Translation: CASSSLRWGTNEKLFF.

This clonotype has only a few counts. CDR3 nucleotide sequence: TGTGCCAGCAGCTTGGAGGGAAACTATGGCTACACCTTC. As protein: CASSLEGNYGYTF. This rearrangement joins TRBV7-9 to TRBJ1-2; D call uncertain. CDR1 is SEHNR and CDR2 is FQNEAQ in the germline V gene (reference sequence). The V end lost 3 bases, the J end lost 2 bases, and 7 bases lay between the germline ends. The length of the CDR3 is 13 residues.

The genes are TRBV7-9 and TRBJ2-1; maybe TRBD2 (5 bases). V gave up 1 base and J gave up 0 bases, with 13 bases separating them. The CDR3 totals 17 residues. Germline CDR1 is SEHNR and CDR2 is FQNEAQ (reference sequence). CDR3 region: CASSLVAAVSSYNEQFF. CDR3 bases: TGTGCCAGCAGCTTAGTGGCAGCGGTAAGCTCCTACAATGAGCAGTTCTTC.

V gene TRBV6-5 combines with J gene TRBJ1-2; TRBD1 agrees at 10 bases. V dropped 5 bases and J dropped 2; count of bases not matched to a gene: 5. CDR3 length: 15 residues. Germline CDR1 MNHEY, CDR2 SVGAGI. DNA of the CDR3: TGTGCCAGCAGTGCGTCGACAGGGGGCAACTATGGCTACACCTTC. This encodes CASSASTGGNYGYTF.

J is TRBJ1-3 and V is TRBV2, with D unclear. V lost 0 bases to trimming and J lost 4 bases, with 13 bases between them. This CDR3 region has 16 residues. Germline CDR1 is SNHLY and CDR2 is FYNNEI. The chain's CDR3 is CASSEAAYIRGNTIYF. CDR3 sequence (DNA): TGTGCCAGCAGTGAAGCGGCCTACATAAGGGGAAACACCATATATTTT.

This chain joins TRBV9 and TRBJ2-5; a possible D gene is TRBD2 (5 bases). The V gene's germline CDR1 is SGDLS and CDR2 YYNGEE. The CDR3 covers 11 residues. V shed 3 bases and J shed 5 bases, with 5 bases lying between them. The CDR3 region has the DNA TGTGCCAGCAGCGGCGGGGAGACCCAGTACTTC. As protein: CASSGGETQYF.

The chain couples TRBV12-3 or TRBV12-4 to TRBJ2-2, with TRBD2 matching 8 bases. The length of the CDR3 is 15 residues. V shed 6 bases and J 5 bases; nucleotides not matched to a gene: 8. CDR3 in amino acids: CASSSGLGGTGELFF. DNA of the CDR3: TGTGCCAGCAGCTCGGGACTAGGTGGAACCGGGGAGCTGTTTTTT.

The sample holds one count of this clonotype. This chain links TRBV30 with TRBJ1-1, with D unresolved. V lost 4 bases, J lost 0 bases, and 12 bases lay in between. CDR3 length: 14 residues. From germline, CDR1 is GTSNPN and CDR2 SVGIG (reference sequence). The CDR3 DNA reads as TGTGCCTGGAAGCCCGGACTCATGAACACTGAAGCTTTCTTT. Translating gives CAWKPGLMNTEAFF.

The V and J genes are TRBV20-1 and TRBJ1-5; maybe TRBD1 (5 bases). The CDR3 runs 15 residues. Trimming removed 2 bases at V and 2 bases at J, with 13 bases between. CDR1 and CDR2 from the germline V gene are DFQATT and SNEGSKA (reference sequence). The CDR3 reads CSARRGGMGNQPQHF. The CDR3 coding sequence is TGCAGTGCTAGAAGGGGAGGGATGGGCAATCAGCCCCAGCATTTT.

This clonotype is a singleton in its sample. The chain links TRBV18 to TRBJ1-2; a weak D match, TRBD1 (5 bases). The CDR3 runs 14 residues. Per germline, CDR1 KGHSH and CDR2 LQKENI. Trimming took off 3 bases at V and 5 bases at J, with 13 bases between the two ends. As DNA, the CDR3 is TGTGCCAGCTCACCTTCAGGGCTCAAATATGGCTACACCTTC. Its translation is CASSPSGLKYGYTF.

The chain has TRBV19 and TRBJ2-7, with D perhaps TRBD1 (6 bases). CDR1 LNHDA and CDR2 SQIVND come from the germline V gene (reference sequence). This CDR3 contains 14 residues. V lost 6 bases and J 1 base, leaving 13 bases between the germline ends. The CDR3 protein is CASSNPGQSYEQYF. CDR3 sequence (DNA): TGTGCCAGTAGCAATCCGGGACAATCCTACGAGCAGTACTTC.

V and J are TRBV5-1 and TRBJ2-4; D remains ambiguous. Trimming stripped 4 bases from V and 1 base from J, with 15 bases between. The CDR3 contains 16 residues. In germline, CDR1 is SGHRS, CDR2 YFSETQ. The CDR3 sequence is CASSNRSGLAKNIQYF. In DNA form, the CDR3 reads TGCGCCAGCAGCAACCGATCCGGGCTCGCCAAAAACATTCAGTACTTC. Using reference TRBV5-1 and TRBJ2-4 for the parts outside the CDR3, the full variable domain is KAGVTQTPRYLIKTRGQQVTLSCSPISGHRSVSWYQQTPGQGLQFLFEYFSETQRNKGNFPGRFSGRQFSNSRSEMNVSTLELGDSALYLCASSNRSGLAKNIQYFGAGTRLSVL.

The chain joins TRBV6-6 to TRBJ1-3, with TRBD1 matching 9 bases. This CDR3 has 15 amino acids. Germline V gene sequence: CDR1 MNHNY, CDR2 SVGAGI (reference sequence). Trimming cost V 0 bases and J 10 bases; bases outside gene matches: 7. The CDR3 coding sequence is TGTGCCAGCAGTTACTCTCCGGGACAGGGAGTAACCATATATTTT. As protein: CASSYSPGQGVTIYF.

This sequence joins TRBV3-1 and TRBJ1-4, with D unresolved. The CDR3 contains 15 residues. Germline CDR1 LGHDT, CDR2 YNNKEL (reference sequence). Trimming cost V 2 bases and J 5 bases, with 12 bases left between them. Here the CDR3 DNA reads TGTGCCAGCAGCCAATTTTTGACGGAGAATGAAAAACTGTTTTTT. Translation: CASSQFLTENEKLFF. The full variable domain, its missing parts supplied by reference TRBV3-1 and TRBJ1-4, is DTAVSQTPKYLVTQMGNDKSIKCEQNLGHDTMYWYKQDSKKFLKIMFSYNNKELIINETVPNRFSPKSPDKAHLNLHINSLELGDSAVYFCASSQFLTENEKLFFGSGTQLSVL.

This clonotype was observed a handful of times. This rearrangement joins TRBV20-1 to TRBJ1-5; no reliable D call. Per germline, CDR1 DFQATT and CDR2 SNEGSKA (reference sequence). CDR3 length equals 12 residues. Trimming took 7 bases from V and 4 from J, leaving 11 bases between them. Here the CDR3 DNA reads TGCAGTGTCGGTCAAGCGAATCAGCCCCAGCATTTT. As protein: CSVGQANQPQHF.

In nucleotides, the CDR3 is TGCAGCGGTAGCGGGAGGGCCCTGGAGACCCAGTACTTC. This encodes CSGSGRALETQYF. The rearrangement joins TRBV29-1 to TRBJ2-5; 11 bases are a match to TRBD2. Germline V gene data show CDR1 as SQVTM and CDR2 as ANQGSEA. V shed 7 bases, J shed 5 bases, and the junction held 6 bases outside the gene matches. The CDR3 has 13 amino acids.

This chain links TRBV11-3 with TRBJ1-2; TRBD1 is a possible D gene (6 bases). CDR3 size: 14 residues. Germline V gene lookup returns CDR1 SGHNT and CDR2 YENEEA. The V gene lost 0 bases and the J gene lost 12 bases, with 17 bases spanning the gap. The CDR3 sequence: CASSLDRRGGGHTF. The DNA of the CDR3 is TGTGCCAGCAGCTTAGACCGGAGAGGGGGAGGACACACCTTC. Supplemented by reference TRBV11-3 and TRBJ1-2, the full variable domain reads EAGVVQSPRYKIIEKKQPVAFWCNPISGHNTLYWYLQNLGQGPELLIRYENEEAVDDSQLPKDRFSAERLKGVDSTLKIQPAELGDSAVYLCASSLDRRGGGHTFGSGTRLTVV.

V and J are TRBV4-3 and TRBJ1-3, with a weak D call TRBD1 (5 bases). This CDR3 comprises 17 residues. V was cut by 3 bases and J by 3 bases, with 18 bases left in between. CDR1 is LGHNA and CDR2 is YSLEER in the germline V gene. This chain's CDR3 is CASSQTPRGGGGNTIYF. CDR3 DNA sequence: TGCGCCAGCAGCCAGACACCCCGCGGGGGTGGTGGAAACACCATATATTTT.

CDR3 DNA: TGTGCCAGTAGTACACAGGGGGCTAACACTGAAGCTTTCTTT. Residues: CASSTQGANTEAFF. The rearrangement joins TRBV19 to TRBJ1-1, with TRBD1 matching over 9 bases. CDR3 length equals 14 residues. CDR1 is LNHDA, CDR2 SQIVND, per germline (reference sequence). V shed 4 bases and J 2 bases; nucleotides not matched to a gene: 2. Combining the CDR3 with reference TRBV19 and TRBJ1-1 gives the whole variable domain DGGITQSPKYLFRKEGQNVTLSCEQNLNHDAMYWYRQDPGQGLRLIYYSQIVNDFQKGDIAEGYSVSREKKESFPLTVTSAQKNPTAFYLCASSTQGANTEAFFGQGTRLTVV.

This clonotype was found once. One end of the junction varies from germline; a read error may be responsible. This chain connects TRBV7-2 to TRBJ2-5; TRBD2 aligns across 7 bases. Per germline, CDR1 SGHTA and CDR2 FQGNSA. CDR3 size: 12 residues. The CDR3 reads CASSLTGRGGNF. The DNA of the CDR3 is TGTGCCAGCAGCTTAACGGGGAGGGGCGGCAACTTC.

CDR3 nucleotide sequence: TGTGCCAGCAGTTACTCAGGGTTCGAGCAGTACTTC. Translated, it gives CASSYSGFEQYF. The chain recombines TRBV6-2 or TRBV6-3 with TRBJ2-7; no firm D call. The ends were cut back, 0 bases at V and 6 bases at J, with 6 bases in the middle. The CDR3 sequence is 12 residues long. Germline V lookup: CDR1 MNHEY, CDR2 SVGEGT.

The chain employs TRBV7-2 and TRBJ2-7; 7 bases map to TRBD1. V dropped 5 bases and J dropped 4; count of bases not matched to a gene: 14. Germline loops: CDR1 SGHTA, CDR2 FQGNSA. The CDR3 is 16 amino acids. The CDR3 DNA reads TGTGCCAGCAGCCCCTGGACAGGCCCTAAGACTTACGAGCAGTACTTC. Translating it yields CASSPWTGPKTYEQYF.

This clonotype has more than one count but fewer than ten. The gene calls are TRBV3-1 and TRBJ2-7; 10 nucleotides line up with TRBD1. The V gene end was trimmed by 6 bases and the J gene end by 2 bases; junction bases not matched to a gene: 7. The length of the CDR3 is 15 residues. The germline CDR1 and CDR2 sequences are LGHDT and YNNKEL (reference sequence). The CDR3 DNA follows: TGTGCCAGCAGTCATCCCGGGACAGGGGCCTACGAGCAGTACTTC. Residues: CASSHPGTGAYEQYF.

This clonotype came up a few times. The V gene is TRBV20-1, the J gene TRBJ1-2, with D possibly TRBD1 on 5 matching bases. Germline lookup yields CDR1 DFQATT and CDR2 SNEGSKA (reference sequence). Trimming left V 3 bases short and J 1 base short, with 12 bases between. This CDR3 comprises 14 residues. The CDR3 bases are TGCAGTGCTAGGGGCCTCCAGGGTAACTATGGCTACACCTTC. Its protein product is CSARGLQGNYGYTF.

The gene calls are TRBV4-3 and TRBJ2-3; TRBD2 aligns across 12 bases. J lost 4 bases, V lost 2 bases, and 7 bases had no gene match. The germline CDR1 and CDR2 sequences are LGHNA and YSLEER. This CDR3 contains 17 residues. This CDR3 is CASSQNLAGGVPDTQYF. For the CDR3, the DNA is TGCGCCAGCAGCCAAAATCTAGCGGGAGGGGTGCCAGATACGCAGTATTTT.

The chain couples TRBV6-2 or TRBV6-3 to TRBJ1-3; no clear D. The CDR3 runs to 14 residues. The V end was cut by 2 bases, the J end by 5 bases, with 10 bases between. CDR1 and CDR2 from the germline V gene are MNHEY and SVGEGT. The CDR3 protein is CASSYALPRNTIYF. The CDR3 nucleotides read TGTGCCAGCAGTTACGCCTTGCCAAGAAACACCATATATTTT.